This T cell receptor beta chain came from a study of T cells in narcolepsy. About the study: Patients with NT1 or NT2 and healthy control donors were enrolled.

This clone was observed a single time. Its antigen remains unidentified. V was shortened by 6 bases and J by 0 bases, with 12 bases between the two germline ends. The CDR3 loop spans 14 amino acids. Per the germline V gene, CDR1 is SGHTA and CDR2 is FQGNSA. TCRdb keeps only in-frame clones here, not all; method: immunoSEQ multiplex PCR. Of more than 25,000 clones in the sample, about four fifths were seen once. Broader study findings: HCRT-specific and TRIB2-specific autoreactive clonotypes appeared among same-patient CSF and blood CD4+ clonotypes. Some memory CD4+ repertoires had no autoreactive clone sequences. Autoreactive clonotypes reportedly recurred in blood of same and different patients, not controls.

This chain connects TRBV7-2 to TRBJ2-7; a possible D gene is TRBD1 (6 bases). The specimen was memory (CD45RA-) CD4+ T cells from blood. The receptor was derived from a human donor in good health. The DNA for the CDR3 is TGTGCCAGCAGACTAAACAGGGACTCCTACGAGCAGTACTTC. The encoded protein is CASRLNRDSYEQYF.